Presented here are 5 T cell receptor beta chains from one specimen sequenced in a study of T cells after yellow fever vaccination. TCRdb reprocessed the 5' RACE reads with MiXCR, giving one entry per CDR3 protein. The sample lists 45,000 to 75,000 distinct CDR3 sequences, 5.5% to 6% seen once, with around 30% in the top ten. Source: PBMCs, either bulk or a sorted T-cell subset (CD4+, CD8+, memory, or dextramer-sorted; not recorded which), taken on the day of the yellow fever booster vaccination. The receptors derive from a man in his late teens or twenties who received the YFV17D yellow fever vaccine.

This clonotype was seen a few times. The chain links TRBV7-9 to TRBJ2-1, with 10 bases identical to TRBD2. With 5 bases clipped from V and 7 bases from J, the junction kept 11 bases outside the gene matches. The CDR3 is made up of 16 amino acids. CDR1 is SEHNR, CDR2 FQNEAQ, per germline (reference sequence). In DNA, the CDR3 is TGTGCCAGCAGCCAAACTAGCGGGGAAAACGGGAATGAGCAGTTCTTC. Protein product: CASSQTSGENGNEQFF.

The sample holds many counts of this clonotype. The chain is built from TRBV7-9 and TRBJ1-3, with unresolved D. CDR3 length: 15 residues. The germline V gene has CDR1 SEHNR and CDR2 FQNEAQ (reference sequence). Trimming left V 1 base short and J 0 bases short, with 7 bases between. Here the CDR3 reads CASSLVRSSGNTIYF. CDR3 sequence (DNA): TGTGCCAGCAGCTTAGTACGGAGCTCTGGAAACACCATATATTTT. Full variable domain (missing parts from reference TRBV7-9 and TRBJ1-3): DTGVSQNPRHKITKRGQNVTFRCDPISEHNRLYWYRQTLGQGPEFLTYFQNEAQLEKSRLLSDRFSAERPKGSFSTLEIQRTEQGDSAMYLCASSLVRSSGNTIYFGEGSWLTVV.

This clonotype was observed a few times. The genes are TRBV20-1 and TRBJ2-3; 7 bases fit TRBD1. Looked up from germline, CDR1 is DFQATT and CDR2 is SNEGSKA (reference sequence). The V gene end was trimmed by 0 bases and the J gene end by 2 bases; junction bases not matched to a gene: 14. The CDR3 runs to 18 residues. CDR3 bases: TGCAGTGCTAGAGATCGGGGAGAGACAGGGCCTTCCACAGATACGCAGTATTTT. Its translation is CSARDRGETGPSTDTQYF.

The V gene is TRBV10-2, the J gene TRBJ1-2; tentatively, D is TRBD1 (6 bases). V lost 2 bases, J lost 6 bases, and 13 bases lay in between. The CDR3 runs 14 residues. Germline CDR1 WSHSY, CDR2 SAAADI. The CDR3 loop is CASSERGLEDGYTF. DNA for the CDR3: TGCGCCAGCAGTGAGCGGGGGCTCGAGGATGGCTACACCTTC.

This rearrangement joins TRBV18 to TRBJ2-7; 8 nucleotides line up with TRBD1. Germline values: CDR1 KGHSH, CDR2 LQKENI. CDR3 length: 17 residues. V dropped 4 bases and J dropped 2; count of bases not matched to a gene: 13. This chain's CDR3 is CASSLASSGQVTYEQYF. The CDR3, as DNA: TGTGCCAGCTCACTTGCCAGCTCGGGACAGGTCACCTACGAGCAGTACTTC.